Listed here is a single TCR beta chain. The antigen is undetermined. TCR beta libraries were prepared from cDNA with unique molecular identifiers. TCRdb recomputed calls from the PCR reads with MiXCR, one row per CDR3 protein. Of hundreds of thousands of distinct CDR3 sequences in the sample, 55% to 60% were seen once. Germline V lookup: CDR1 MNHEY, CDR2 SVGAGI. This CDR3 region has 14 residues. The V end lost 2 bases, the J end lost 0 bases, and 8 bases lay between the germline ends. The sample originates from a study of post-analysis software for immune sequencing data. Study observations and caveats: Five TRBV segments occurring more often in patients than controls included TRBV5-6, TRBV5-1 and TRBV20-1.

The rearrangement uses TRBV6-5 and TRBJ2-7; D perhaps matches TRBD1 (5 bases). This sequence was found in a girl aged 2 to 9 with multiple sclerosis. What was sequenced was blood. CDR3 sequence: CASSYRQYSYEQYF. CDR3 DNA sequence: TGTGCCAGCAGTTACCGACAGTACTCCTACGAGCAGTACTTC.